This TCR beta chain originates from a study of cytomegalovirus exposure and HLA in healthy donors. Points on this clone: Its antigen is currently unknown.

PCR primers comprised 60 Vbeta and 13 Jbeta primers. The assay was immunoSEQ multiplex PCR, and TCRdb's table has in-frame clones only and misses some. This sample carries 220,000 or so clones, under 80% of them seen once, and the ten largest clones take approximately 1.9%. This CDR3 has 13 amino acids. Trimming took off 2 bases at V and 0 bases at J, with 6 bases between the two ends. The germline V gene encodes CDR1 SGHNT and CDR2 YYREEE (reference sequence). Whole-study results and caveats: As a later analysis revealed, the rate of TCR association differed by HLA locus, with DRB1 most and HLA-C fewest. Later, an analysis showed that TCR beta chains associated with HLA were more clonally expanded than others that were equally common.

Healthy bone marrow donors made up the donor group. The V and J genes are TRBV5-4 and TRBJ2-7; D not certain. The sequence derives from a young woman in good health and CMV-seronegative. The sequenced sample was PBMCs. CDR3 loop: CASSFSFSYEQYF. The CDR3 DNA reads as TGTGCCAGCAGCTTCAGTTTCTCCTACGAGCAGTACTTC.